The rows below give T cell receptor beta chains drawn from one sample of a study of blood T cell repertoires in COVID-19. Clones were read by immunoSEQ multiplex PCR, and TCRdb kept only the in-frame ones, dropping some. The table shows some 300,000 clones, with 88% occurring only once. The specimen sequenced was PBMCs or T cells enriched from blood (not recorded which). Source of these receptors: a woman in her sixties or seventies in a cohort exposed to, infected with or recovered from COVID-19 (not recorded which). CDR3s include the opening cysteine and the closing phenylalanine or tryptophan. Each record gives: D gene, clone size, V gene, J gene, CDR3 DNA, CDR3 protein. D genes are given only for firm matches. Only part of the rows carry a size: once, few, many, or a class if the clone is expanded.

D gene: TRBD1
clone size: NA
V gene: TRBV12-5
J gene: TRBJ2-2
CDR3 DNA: TGTGCTAGTGGGACCGCCCCAAAAACACAGGGGGCGGCCGGGGAGCTGTTTTTT
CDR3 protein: CASGTAPKTQGAAGELFF

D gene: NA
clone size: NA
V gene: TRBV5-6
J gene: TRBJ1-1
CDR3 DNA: TGTGCCAGCAGCCCCCCTTGGGGGACAAACACTGAAGCTTTCTTT
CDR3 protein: CASSPPWGTNTEAFF

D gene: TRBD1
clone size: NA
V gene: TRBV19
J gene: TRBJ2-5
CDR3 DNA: TGTGCCAGTAGTGGACAGGGGGATTTAGAGACCCAGTACTTC
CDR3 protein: CASSGQGDLETQYF

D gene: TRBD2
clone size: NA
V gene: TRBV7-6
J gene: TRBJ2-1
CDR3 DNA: TGTGCCAGCAGCTTTAGGGCGACTAGCGGGAACCATGAGCAGTTCTTC
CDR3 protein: CASSFRATSGNHEQFF

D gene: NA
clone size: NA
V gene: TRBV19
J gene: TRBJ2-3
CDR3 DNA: TGTGCCAGTAGTCCAGGGCCCCGCACAGATACGCAGTATTTT
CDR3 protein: CASSPGPRTDTQYF

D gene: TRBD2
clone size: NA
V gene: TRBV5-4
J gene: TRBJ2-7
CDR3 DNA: TGTGCCAGCAGCCCCCGAGGCGGGAGGGCCGGATACGAGCAGTACTTC
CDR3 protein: CASSPRGGRAGYEQYF

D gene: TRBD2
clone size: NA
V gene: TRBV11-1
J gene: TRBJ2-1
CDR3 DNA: TGTGCCAGCAGACTAGCGGGAGGGCCCTACAATGAGCAGTTCTTC
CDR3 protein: CASRLAGGPYNEQFF

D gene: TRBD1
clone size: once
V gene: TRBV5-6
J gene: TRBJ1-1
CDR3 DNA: TGTGCCAGCAGCCAAAGACTGACAGGGAAGAACACTGAAGCTTTCTTT
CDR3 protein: CASSQRLTGKNTEAFF

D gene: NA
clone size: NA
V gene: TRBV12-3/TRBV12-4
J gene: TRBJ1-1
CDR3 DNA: TGTGCCAGCACAGAGGCGACTGAAGCTTTCTTT
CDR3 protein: CASTEATEAFF

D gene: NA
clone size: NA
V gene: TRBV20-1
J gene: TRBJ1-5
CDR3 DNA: TGCAGTGCTAGTGAAACGGTAGCGGGGAGTCAGCCCCAGCATTTT
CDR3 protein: CSASETVAGSQPQHF

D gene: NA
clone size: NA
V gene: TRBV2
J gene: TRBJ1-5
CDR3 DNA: TGTGCCAGCAGCTGGGGCCAGGGGAATCAGCCCCAGCATTTT
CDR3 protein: CASSWGQGNQPQHF

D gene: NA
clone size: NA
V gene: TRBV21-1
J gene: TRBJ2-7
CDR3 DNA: TGTGCCAGCAGCGCCCGGGACAGGGGGACCTCCGAGCAGTACTTC
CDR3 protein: CASSARDRGTSEQYF

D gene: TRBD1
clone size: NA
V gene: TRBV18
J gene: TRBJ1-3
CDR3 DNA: TGTGCCAGCTCAAGGGACAGCTCCTCTGGAAACACCATATATTTT
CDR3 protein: CASSRDSSSGNTIYF

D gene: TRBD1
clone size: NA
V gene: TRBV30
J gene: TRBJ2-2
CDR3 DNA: TGTGCCTGGACCAGGGGGCGCGATGGGGAGCTGTTTTTT
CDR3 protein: CAWTRGRDGELFF

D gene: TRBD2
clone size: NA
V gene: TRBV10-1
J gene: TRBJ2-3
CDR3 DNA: TGCGCCAGCAGTCCCACCGGGACTAGCGGGAAAACAGATACGCAGTATTTT
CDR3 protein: CASSPTGTSGKTDTQYF

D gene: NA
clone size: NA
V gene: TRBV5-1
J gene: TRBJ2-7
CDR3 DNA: TGCGCCAGCAGCATACAGGGGGGGCCCTACGAGCAGTACTTC
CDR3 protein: CASSIQGGPYEQYF

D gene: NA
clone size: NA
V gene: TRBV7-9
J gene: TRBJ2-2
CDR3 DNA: TGTGCCAGCACTATTGGCCCCGGGGAGCTGTTTTTT
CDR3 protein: CASTIGPGELFF

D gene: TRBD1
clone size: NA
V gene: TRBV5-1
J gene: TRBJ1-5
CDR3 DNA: TGCGCCAGCAGCCCCCTGGACAGGGGGCATGGAAAGCGGCAGCCCCAGCATTTT
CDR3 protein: CASSPLDRGHGKRQPQHF

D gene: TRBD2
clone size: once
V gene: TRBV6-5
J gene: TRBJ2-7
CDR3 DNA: TGTGCCAGCAGTTACGGACTAGCGGGAACCTACGAGCAGTACTTC
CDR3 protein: CASSYGLAGTYEQYF

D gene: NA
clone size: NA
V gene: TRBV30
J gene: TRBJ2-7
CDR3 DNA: TGTGCCCTGAGGCAGCGGGTCGACGAGCAGTACTTC
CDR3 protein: CALRQRVDEQYF

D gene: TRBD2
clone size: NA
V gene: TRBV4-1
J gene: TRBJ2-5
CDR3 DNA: TGCGCCAGCAGCCAAGATCCTAGCGGGAGGTCCGAGACCCAGTACTTC
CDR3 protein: CASSQDPSGRSETQYF

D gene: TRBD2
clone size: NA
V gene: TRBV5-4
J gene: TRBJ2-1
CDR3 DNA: TGTGCCAGCAGCTCGCACCCGCTAGCGGGAGGGGGCGTAGACAATGAGCAGTTCTTC
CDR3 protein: CASSSHPLAGGGVDNEQFF

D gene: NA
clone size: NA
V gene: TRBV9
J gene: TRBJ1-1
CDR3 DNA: TGTGCCAGCAGCGTAGGAGGCGGCCAAACTGAAGCTTTCTTT
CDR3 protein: CASSVGGGQTEAFF

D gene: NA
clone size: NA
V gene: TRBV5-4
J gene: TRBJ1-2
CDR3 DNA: TGTGCCAGCAGCCTACCCGTTACAGGGCTTTGGGGCTACACCTTC
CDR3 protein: CASSLPVTGLWGYTF

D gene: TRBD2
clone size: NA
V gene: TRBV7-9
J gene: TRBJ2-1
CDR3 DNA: TGTGCCAGCAGCTACTACGGACTAGCGGGAACCAATGAGCAGTTCTTC
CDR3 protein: CASSYYGLAGTNEQFF

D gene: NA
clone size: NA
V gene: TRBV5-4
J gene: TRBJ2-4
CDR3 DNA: TGTGCCAGCAGCTTGAACTATTATGCCAAAAACATTCAGTACTTC
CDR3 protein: CASSLNYYAKNIQYF

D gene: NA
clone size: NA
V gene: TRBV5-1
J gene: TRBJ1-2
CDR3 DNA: TGCGCCAGCAGCGGCTCTACAGGACAGCCTTGGGATGGCTACACCTTC
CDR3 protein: CASSGSTGQPWDGYTF

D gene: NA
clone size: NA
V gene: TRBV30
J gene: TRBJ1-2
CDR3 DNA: TGTGCCTGGAGTATAGGACAGCTCCACAACTATGGCTACACCTTC
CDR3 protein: CAWSIGQLHNYGYTF

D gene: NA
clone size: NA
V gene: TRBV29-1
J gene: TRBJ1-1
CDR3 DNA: TGCAGCGTTGGACGGGATGGTACTGAAGCTTTCTTT
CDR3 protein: CSVGRDGTEAFF

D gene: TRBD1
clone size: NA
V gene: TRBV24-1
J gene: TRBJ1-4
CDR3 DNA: TGTGCCACCAGTGATAGTACAGGGGGCGCTAATGAAAAACTGTTTTTT
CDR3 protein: CATSDSTGGANEKLFF

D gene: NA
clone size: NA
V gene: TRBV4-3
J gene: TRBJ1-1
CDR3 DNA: TGCGCCAGCAGCCAGAGGGCGGGCATGAACACTGAAGCTTTCTTT
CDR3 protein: CASSQRAGMNTEAFF

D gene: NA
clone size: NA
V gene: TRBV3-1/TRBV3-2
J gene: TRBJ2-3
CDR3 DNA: TGTGCCAGCAGCTGGACACCCGTTAGCACAGATACGCAGTATTTT
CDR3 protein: CASSWTPVSTDTQYF

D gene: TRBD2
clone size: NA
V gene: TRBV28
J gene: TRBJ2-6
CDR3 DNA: TGTGCCAGCAGTCTAGCGGGAGGATCTGCTGGGGCCAACGTCCTGACTTTC
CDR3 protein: CASSLAGGSAGANVLTF

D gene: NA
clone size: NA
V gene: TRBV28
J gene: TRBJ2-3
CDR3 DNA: TGTGCCAGCAGCTCTCGGGATACGCAGTATTTT
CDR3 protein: CASSSRDTQYF

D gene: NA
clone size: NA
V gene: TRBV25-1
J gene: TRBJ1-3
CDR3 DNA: TGTGCCAGCAGTGAATTTCCAGAAACCTCTGGAAACACCATATATTTT
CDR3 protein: CASSEFPETSGNTIYF

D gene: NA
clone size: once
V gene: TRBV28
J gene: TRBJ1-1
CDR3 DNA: TGTGCCAGCAGTTTCAAGGCAGGGGACACTGAAGCTTTCTTT
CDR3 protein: CASSFKAGDTEAFF

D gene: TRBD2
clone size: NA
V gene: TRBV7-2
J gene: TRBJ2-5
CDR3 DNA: TGTGCCAGCAGCTTTAGCGGGAGGGGTAGTCAAGAGACCCAGTACTTC
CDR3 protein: CASSFSGRGSQETQYF

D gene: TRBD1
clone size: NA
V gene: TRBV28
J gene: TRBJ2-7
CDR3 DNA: TGTGCCAGCAGTTTACATGACAGGGGCCCCTACGAGCAGTACTTC
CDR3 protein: CASSLHDRGPYEQYF

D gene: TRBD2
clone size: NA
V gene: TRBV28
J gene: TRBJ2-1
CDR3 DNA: TGTGCCAGCACTCCGGGGGGGCCTAACAATGAGCAGTTCTTC
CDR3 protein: CASTPGGPNNEQFF

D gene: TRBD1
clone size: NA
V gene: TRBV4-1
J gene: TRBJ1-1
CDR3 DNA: TGCGCCAGCAGCCAAGGAGGACAGGGGAACACTGAAGCTTTCTTT
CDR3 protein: CASSQGGQGNTEAFF

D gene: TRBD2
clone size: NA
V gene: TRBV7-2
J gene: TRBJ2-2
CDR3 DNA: TGTGCCAGCAGCTTTCGCAGCGGGAGCTTAACCGGGGAGCTGTTTTTT
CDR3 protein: CASSFRSGSLTGELFF

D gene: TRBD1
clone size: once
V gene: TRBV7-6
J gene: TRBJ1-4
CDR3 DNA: TGTGCCAGCAGCAACCGGGACAGGGGTGAAAAACTGTTTTTT
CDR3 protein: CASSNRDRGEKLFF

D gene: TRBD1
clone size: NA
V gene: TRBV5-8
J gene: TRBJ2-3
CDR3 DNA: TGTGCCAGCAGCAGGGACAGGGCCTCGGATACGCAGTATTTT
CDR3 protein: CASSRDRASDTQYF

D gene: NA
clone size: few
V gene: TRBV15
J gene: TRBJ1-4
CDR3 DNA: TGTGCCACCAGCAGAGATACCGGGGAAAAACTGTTTTTT
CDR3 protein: CATSRDTGEKLFF

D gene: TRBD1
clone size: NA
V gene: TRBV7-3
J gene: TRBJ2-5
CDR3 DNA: TGTGCCAGCAGCTCAGGACTGACAGGGGGCTTGGAGACCCAGTACTTC
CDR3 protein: CASSSGLTGGLETQYF

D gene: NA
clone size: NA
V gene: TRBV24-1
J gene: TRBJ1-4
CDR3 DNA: TGTGCCCCCGCTGCGGGGGAGGGTGTTCGAGAAAAACTGTTTTTT
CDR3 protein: CAPAAGEGVREKLFF

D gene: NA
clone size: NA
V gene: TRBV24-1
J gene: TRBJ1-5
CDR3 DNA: TGTGCCACCGGACGGGGGGACGAGGGCAATCAGCCCCAGCATTTT
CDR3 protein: CATGRGDEGNQPQHF

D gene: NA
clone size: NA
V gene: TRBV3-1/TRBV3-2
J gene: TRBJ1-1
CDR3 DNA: TGTGCCAGCAGTGTCCTGGACAGACGAGAGGGCACTGAAGCTTTCTTT
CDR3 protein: CASSVLDRREGTEAFF

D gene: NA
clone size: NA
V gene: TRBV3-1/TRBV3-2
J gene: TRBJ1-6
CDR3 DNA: TGTGCCAGCAGCCCTCCTTTACAGGGAGGGTACTCCTATAATTCACCCCTCCACTTT
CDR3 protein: CASSPPLQGGYSYNSPLHF

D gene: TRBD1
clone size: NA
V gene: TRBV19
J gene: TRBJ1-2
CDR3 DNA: TGTGCCAGTAGTACCCGACAGGGACGAAAGGACTATGGCTACACCTTC
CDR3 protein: CASSTRQGRKDYGYTF

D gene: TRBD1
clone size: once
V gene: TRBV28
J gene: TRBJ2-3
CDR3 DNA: TGTGCCAGCAGTTCCCCCGACCCCAGGGGGTCAGATACGCAGTATTTT
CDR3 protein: CASSSPDPRGSDTQYF

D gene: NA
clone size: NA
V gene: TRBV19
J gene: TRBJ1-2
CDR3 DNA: TGTGCCAGTAGTTCGGCGACCGTAAAAACTCGGGGCTATGGCTACACCTTC
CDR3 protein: CASSSATVKTRGYGYTF

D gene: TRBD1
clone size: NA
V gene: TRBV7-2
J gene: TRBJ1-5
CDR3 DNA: TGTGCCAGCAGCTTCGGACAGGGCCATCAGCCCCAGCATTTT
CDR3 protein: CASSFGQGHQPQHF

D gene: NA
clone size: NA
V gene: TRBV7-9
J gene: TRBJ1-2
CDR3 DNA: TGTGCCAGCAGCCTCGAGGCAGCTACTAACTATGGCTACACCTTC
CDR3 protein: CASSLEAATNYGYTF

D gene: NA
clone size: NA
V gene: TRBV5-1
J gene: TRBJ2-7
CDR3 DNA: TGCGCCAGCAGCTTGGGGCAGGGGCCTTACTCCTACGAGCAGTACTTC
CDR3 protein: CASSLGQGPYSYEQYF

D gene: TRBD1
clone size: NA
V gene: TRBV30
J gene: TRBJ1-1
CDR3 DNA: TGTGCCTGGAGTCACCGGGACAGGGGTTTGAACACTGAAGCTTTCTTT
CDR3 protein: CAWSHRDRGLNTEAFF

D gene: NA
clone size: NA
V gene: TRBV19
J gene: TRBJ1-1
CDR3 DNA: TGTGCCAGTAGTATGAGGATTGAGAACACTGAAGCTTTCTTT
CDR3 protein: CASSMRIENTEAFF

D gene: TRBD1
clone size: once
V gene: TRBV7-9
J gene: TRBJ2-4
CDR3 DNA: TGTGCCAGCAGCCAAAGACAGGGGCCCAAAAACATTCAGTACTTC
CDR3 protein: CASSQRQGPKNIQYF

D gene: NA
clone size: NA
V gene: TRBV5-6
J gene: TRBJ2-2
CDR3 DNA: TGTGCCAGCAGCTTTAACCTCGGAGCCGGGGAGCTGTTTTTT
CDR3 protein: CASSFNLGAGELFF